This TCR beta chain was recovered during a study of cytotoxic CD8 clonotypes in ibrutinib-treated CLL. Study details: Average yields of about 260,000 productive templates and about 97,000 productive rearrangements characterized the samples.

As input for TCR beta libraries, about 1.9 micrograms of genomic DNA came from cryopreserved PBMCs. This CDR3 has 16 residues. Trimming at V came to 2 bases and at J to 2 bases, leaving 6 bases not matched to a gene. CDR1 is LGHNA and CDR2 is YSLEER in the germline V gene. Study outcomes and limitations: On treatment, the uncommon public clonotypes contracted or remained stable.

A remark on this clone: Its specificity is unknown.

The protocol was immunoSEQ multiplex PCR, while the TCRdb copy is restricted to in-frame clones and leaves out a portion. The sample has about 92,000 clones, roughly four fifths seen once. The receptor comes from a human donor with chronic lymphocytic leukemia. This material consisted of PBMCs, taken after 24 months of ibrutinib treatment. The V gene is TRBV4-3, the J gene TRBJ1-1, with 9 bases lining up with TRBD1. The CDR3 here is CASSQSHRGRNTEAFF. The CDR3, as DNA: TGCGCCAGCAGCCAATCACACAGGGGGCGCAACACTGAAGCTTTCTTT.